This T cell receptor (beta chain) was identified during a study of T cell therapy after organ transplantation. Overall study context: T cells were expanded roughly 2 weeks with 30 CMV class I/II epitopes. T cell doses, up to 6, came every 2 weeks; follow-up lasted 29 weeks.

Whole-study results and caveats: Nonresponders had marked pretherapy clonal expansions and little post-therapy change.

With regard to this clone: Its antigen is undetermined.

From germline, CDR1 is SGHNT and CDR2 YENEEA. With 5 bases removed from V and 5 bases from J, the gap between germline ends came to 16 bases. The CDR3 spans 14 residues. This table comes from immunoSEQ multiplex PCR, and its TCRdb copy is limited to in-frame clones, with some not included. The top ten hold about 2.9% of the sample, which has tens of thousands of clones, about 94% seen once. The sequence derives from a human patient who had received a solid organ transplant and had CMV disease. V gene TRBV11-3 combines with J gene TRBJ2-7, with a tentative D call TRBD1 (6 bases). Specimen: CD8+ T cells from blood, collected before autologous CMV-specific T cell therapy. Written as DNA, the CDR3 is TGTGCCAGCAGCCTCGGAGGTGGGGGCAACGAGCAGTACTTC. Protein: CASSLGGGGNEQYF.